These T cell receptor beta chains were read from a single sample in a study of CD8 T cells in ankylosing spondylitis. TCRdb recomputed calls from the 5' RACE reads with MiXCR, one row per CDR3 protein. The sample yields about 150,000 distinct CDR3 sequences, just under 7.5% seen once. The sequenced sample was blood, either unsorted or a sorted T cell fraction (not recorded which). Source of these receptors: a female donor with ankylosing spondylitis or in good health (not recorded which). Both conserved end residues are trimmed from each CDR3. The size of a clone is reported for some rows only, either as once, few or many, or as a class for expanded clones.

>many|TRBV20-1|11|TRBJ1-2
SAPSALGYGYT
>many|TRBV6-2/TRBV6-3|11|TRBJ1-1
ASSRGMFTEAF
>many|TRBV5-1|11|TRBJ2-5
ASSLMGAETQY
>many|TRBV5-6|14|TRBJ2-1
ASSLSGQGPYNEQF
>many|TRBV20-1|11|TRBJ1-5
SARQGEYQPQH
>few|TRBV7-3|15|TRBJ2-7
ASSPNQGIRSPYEQY
>many|TRBV5-1|11|TRBJ2-7
ASSLWEKEEQY
>many|TRBV20-1|14|TRBJ2-3
SARGLAGARTDTQY
>many|TRBV20-1|13|TRBJ2-1
SARVDGRYYNEQF
>NA|TRBV23-1|15|TRBJ1-2
ASSLPGQGVLRVGYT
>many|TRBV6-5|14|TRBJ2-3
ASSSGLGRGTDTQY
>many|TRBV5-1|11|TRBJ1-2
ASSQDSSYGYT
>many|TRBV29-1|9|TRBJ1-1
SARGNTEAF
>many|TRBV20-1|10|TRBJ1-4
SAEQGGEKLF
>many|TRBV6-1|14|TRBJ2-1
ASSRTSGGTGNEQF
>many|TRBV11-2|14|TRBJ2-1
ASSTPTNPSYNEQF
>NA|TRBV5-2|14|TRBJ2-2
ASNLTGTGLAGELF
>NA|TRBV7-9|13|TRBJ2-5
ASSFGSGGEETQY
>many|TRBV20-1|13|TRBJ2-3
SAVSGGHGTDTQY
>many|TRBV20-1|14|TRBJ1-2
SARAGPGRGDYGYT
>many|TRBV2|13|TRBJ2-2
ASSGDRGHTGELF
>many|TRBV4-3|13|TRBJ2-2
ASSQDFGGRGELF
>many|TRBV7-2|11|TRBJ1-2
ASSLDTNYGYT
>many|TRBV20-1|12|TRBJ2-7
SATRLAGSGEQY
>many|TRBV9|14|TRBJ2-3
ASSVGLGVTTDTQY
>many|TRBV29-1|9|TRBJ2-1
SVFATEKQF
>few|TRBV28|12|TRBJ2-7
ASSFLTGEDEQY
>NA|TRBV7-9|10|TRBJ2-3
ASSLRADTQY
>many|TRBV5-1|12|TRBJ2-5
ASSLAVAAETQY